Presented here are 27 T cell receptor beta chains from one specimen sequenced in a study of beta chain features in type 1 diabetes. Study conclusions and caveats: Moderate yet significant TCRB CDR3 shortening was seen in Type 1 diabetes patients in all four CD4+ subsets.

Reverse transcribing all isolated RNA meant expressed TCRB transcripts were sequenced. Assay: immunoSEQ multiplex PCR; the TCRdb copy retains only in-frame clones and omits some. The sample yields a few hundred thousand clones, around 13% seen once. Which antigens these TCRs recognize remains unknown. The sequenced sample consisted of naive CD4+ T cells from blood. The receptors derive from a woman aged 18-29 years with type 1 diabetes.

In its sample, this clone was seen a few times. This rearrangement joins TRBV27 to TRBJ2-5; a weak D match, TRBD1 (5 bases). CDR3 length: 15 amino acids. Trimming cost V 3 bases and J 1 base, with 12 bases left between them. Germline CDR1 reads MNHEY; CDR2 reads SMNVEV (reference sequence). CDR3 nucleotides: TGTGCCAGCAGTTTGAGTGTGACAGCCCAAGAGACCCAGTACTTC. It is translated as CASSLSVTAQETQYF.

This clone has a handful of counts. This chain uses TRBV19 with TRBJ2-7; 7 bases agree with TRBD1. CDR3 length: 14 residues. V was clipped by 4 bases and J by 3 bases; unmatched bases: 6. In germline, CDR1 is LNHDA, CDR2 SQIVND (reference sequence). CDR3 coding DNA: TGTGCCAGTAGTACTCGACAGGGAGACTACGAGCAGTACTTC. It is translated as CASSTRQGDYEQYF.

The chain recombines TRBV19 with TRBJ1-3; the D gene is possibly TRBD1 (6 bases). Germline assignment: CDR1 LNHDA and CDR2 SQIVND (reference sequence). This CDR3 region has 14 residues. The germline V and J ends were trimmed by 5 bases and 0 bases, with 8 bases remaining between them. CDR3 DNA: TGTGCCAGTAGTTCGACAGGCTCTGGAAACACCATATATTTT. It encodes CASSSTGSGNTIYF.

This clone was counted a few times. The V call is TRBV9, the J call TRBJ2-7; 7 positions agree with TRBD2. Germline lookup yields CDR1 SGDLS and CDR2 YYNGEE. J was trimmed by 0 bases and V by 5 bases; bases with no gene match: 8. The CDR3 consists of 15 residues. The CDR3: CASSPAASGSYEQYF. In DNA, the CDR3 is TGTGCCAGCAGTCCCGCTGCTAGCGGCTCCTACGAGCAGTACTTC.

The chain joins TRBV6-6 to TRBJ2-3, with 7 bases lining up with TRBD2. Germline V gene data show CDR1 as MNHNY and CDR2 as SVGAGI (reference sequence). The CDR3 spans 12 residues. Losses at the gene ends were 11 bases for V and 2 bases for J; bases not matched to a gene: 4. CDR3 coding DNA: TGTGCCTCGGGGGGATCCACAGATACGCAGTATTTT. Residues: CASGGSTDTQYF.

A note on this clone: This sample includes further DNA sequences coding for the same CDR3. CDR3 protein: CASSLSGAYEQYF. The DNA of the CDR3 is TGTGCCAGCAGCTTGAGCGGCGCCTACGAGCAGTACTTC. The V call is TRBV5-4, the J call TRBJ2-7, with D possibly matching TRBD2 (5 bases). The germline V gene encodes CDR1 SGHNT and CDR2 YYREEE (reference sequence). Trimming took off 1 base at V and 2 bases at J, with 7 bases between the two ends. This CDR3 contains 13 residues.

CDR3 protein: CASSFGSGNTEAFF. The CDR3 region has the DNA TGTGCCAGCAGCTTTGGGTCAGGGAACACTGAAGCTTTCTTT. The V and J genes are TRBV7-6 and TRBJ1-1; D unresolved. Germline loops: CDR1 SGHVS, CDR2 FNYEAQ. There are 14 residues in the CDR3. Trimming pared 3 bases from V and 1 base from J, leaving 9 bases between.

This clone was counted between two and nine times. The chain uses TRBV7-2 and TRBJ2-7; 12 nucleotides agree with TRBD2. Germline V lookup: CDR1 SGHTA, CDR2 FQGNSA. Trimming removed 5 bases from V and 3 bases from J; junction bases left unmatched: 5. The CDR3 length is 15 residues. This chain's CDR3 is CASSRTSGGHYEQYF. The CDR3 nucleotides read TGTGCCAGCAGCCGTACTAGCGGGGGGCACTACGAGCAGTACTTC.

This clone was seen a few times. The rearrangement uses TRBV15 and TRBJ2-5, with TRBD1 as a possible D gene (6 bases). Germline V gene data show CDR1 as LNHNV and CDR2 as YYDKDF (reference sequence). The CDR3 sequence is 13 residues long. Between the trimmed V and J ends, which lost 6 bases and 3 bases, there was a span of 11 bases. The CDR3 coding sequence is TGTGCCACCAGACGACCAGGGGAAGAGACCCAGTACTTC. Amino acids: CATRRPGEETQYF.

This clone turned up a few times. This rearrangement joins TRBV15 to TRBJ1-5; D unresolved. The CDR3 runs 18 residues. Looked up from germline, CDR1 is LNHNV and CDR2 is YYDKDF (reference sequence). V was cut by 3 bases and J by 2 bases, with 20 bases left in between. As DNA, the CDR3 is TGTGCCACCAGCAGGGGCCTTCCGTCGATTGATCGCAATCAGCCCCAGCATTTT. The encoded protein is CATSRGLPSIDRNQPQHF.

V usage is TRBV18 and J usage is TRBJ2-7; D remains unclear. The CDR3 extends over 15 amino acids. Per the germline V gene, CDR1 is KGHSH and CDR2 is LQKENI. The V end lost 4 bases, the J end lost 3 bases, and 16 bases lay between the germline ends. The CDR3 bases are TGTGCCAGCTCACTTGCCGTGCAAGAGGTCTACGAGCAGTACTTC. Amino acid sequence: CASSLAVQEVYEQYF. The full variable domain, rest sourced from reference TRBV18 and TRBJ2-7, is NAGVMQNPRHLVRRRGQEARLRCSPMKGHSHVYWYRQLPEEGLKFMVYLQKENIIDESGMPKERFSAEFPKEGPSILRIQQVVRGDSAAYFCASSLAVQEVYEQYFGPGTRLTVT.

This clone was seen a handful of times. This chain joins TRBV21-1 and TRBJ2-3; TRBD2, the table's D call, lacks a check against the DNA. TRBV21-1 corresponds to a pseudogene. The CDR3 has 14 amino acids. CDR3 DNA sequence: TGTGCCAGCAGCAAGCATAGCGTCCCAGATACGCAGTATTTT. Protein: CASSKHSVPDTQYF.

J is TRBJ2-7 and V is TRBV7-9, with TRBD1 identical over 10 bases. Germline V gene sequence: CDR1 SEHNR, CDR2 FQNEAQ (reference sequence). The CDR3 is made up of 15 amino acids. V lost 5 bases, J lost 5 bases, and 9 bases stayed unmatched. As DNA, the CDR3 is TGTGCCAGCAGCCCTCCGGGACAGGGGAGGGACGAGCAGTACTTC. Residues: CASSPPGQGRDEQYF.

This clone was counted only a few times. This rearrangement joins TRBV5-4 to TRBJ2-5, with 10 bases that match TRBD2. Looked up from germline, CDR1 is SGHNT and CDR2 is YYREEE (reference sequence). The CDR3 is 14 amino acids. Trimming cost V 4 bases and J 7 bases; bases outside gene matches: 7. The CDR3 sequence is CASSPPVAGGTQYF. DNA for the CDR3: TGTGCCAGCAGCCCCCCCGTAGCGGGGGGGACCCAGTACTTC.

The chain is built from TRBV28 and TRBJ2-1; TRBD1 aligns across 8 bases. J lost 7 bases, V lost 7 bases, and 6 bases had no gene match. The CDR3 extends over 13 amino acids. The V gene's germline CDR1 is MDHEN and CDR2 SYDVKM. The DNA for the CDR3 is TGTGCCAGCACAGGGGGCTTGTGGAATGAGCAGTTCTTC. This sequence encodes CASTGGLWNEQFF.

This clone came up a few times. This sequence joins TRBV21-1 and TRBJ2-1; the table's TRBD2 call for D was not verified on the DNA. TRBV21-1 is a pseudogene segment. The length of the CDR3 is 15 residues. This CDR3 reads CASSFRSGRANEQFF. For the CDR3, the DNA is TGTGCCAGCAGCTTCCGTAGCGGGAGAGCGAATGAGCAGTTCTTC.

This clone was counted between two and nine times. This chain uses TRBV25-1 with TRBJ1-1; D call uncertain. Germline V gene sequence: CDR1 MGHDK, CDR2 SYGVNS. With 1 base removed from V and 5 bases from J, the gap between germline ends came to 8 bases. CDR3 length: 13 residues. This CDR3 is CASSESSVTEAFF. Written as DNA, the CDR3 is TGTGCCAGCAGTGAATCCAGTGTGACTGAAGCTTTCTTT.

The table lists this clone with a few counts. The chain combines TRBV14 with TRBJ1-1; D ambiguous. This CDR3 has 13 amino acids. The germline V gene has CDR1 SGHDN and CDR2 FVKESK. Trimming removed 3 bases from V and 3 bases from J, with 8 bases in between. The CDR3 coding sequence is TGTGCCAGCAGCCAGCCCTATTACACTGAAGCTTTCTTT. This gives the protein CASSQPYYTEAFF.

The V gene is TRBV30, the J gene TRBJ1-1; D is unclear. Looked up from germline, CDR1 is GTSNPN and CDR2 is SVGIG (reference sequence). Trimming removed 4 bases from V and 4 bases from J, with 10 bases in between. The length of the CDR3 is 12 residues. The DNA of the CDR3 is TGTGCCTGGACCTTCCAGGCCACTGAAGCTTTCTTT. This translates into CAWTFQATEAFF.

The V gene is TRBV5-4, the J gene TRBJ1-1, with 7 nucleotides matching TRBD1. V gave up 3 bases and J gave up 5 bases; unmatched junction bases: 7. Germline assignment: CDR1 SGHNT and CDR2 YYREEE (reference sequence). CDR3 length: 14 amino acids. The DNA of the CDR3 is TGTGCCAGCAGCTCCCTGACAGGGAAGACTGAAGCTTTCTTT. Protein product: CASSSLTGKTEAFF.

This chain connects TRBV9 to TRBJ1-2; no reliable D call. Trimming took off 7 bases at V and 8 bases at J, with 24 bases between the two ends. Germline V gene data show CDR1 as SGDLS and CDR2 as YYNGEE. This CDR3 has 15 residues. Written as DNA, the CDR3 is TGTGCCAGCGAAGCCGGACCGGGAGGATTAAAAGGCTACACCTTC. It specifies CASEAGPGGLKGYTF.

The J gene is TRBJ2-7, the V gene TRBV7-2; TRBD2 matches 7 bases. V dropped 1 base and J dropped 3; count of bases not matched to a gene: 6. CDR3 length: 15 residues. In germline, CDR1 is SGHTA, CDR2 FQGNSA. In DNA, the CDR3 is TGTGCCAGCAGCTTAGTTAGCGGGCTTTACTACGAGCAGTACTTC. Protein product: CASSLVSGLYYEQYF.

In this sample, this clone turned up a few times. Other DNA sequences of this sample code for an identical CDR3. This sequence joins TRBV18 and TRBJ1-5, with TRBD1 as a possible D gene (5 bases). V was clipped by 0 bases and J by 2 bases, with 8 bases between them. CDR3 size: 15 residues. CDR1 and CDR2 (germline): KGHSH, LQKENI. The DNA for the CDR3 is TGTGCCAGCTCACCACCTGGCAGGGGCAATCAGCCCCAGCATTTT. Protein sequence: CASSPPGRGNQPQHF. The whole variable domain, filled in from reference TRBV18 and TRBJ1-5, reads NAGVMQNPRHLVRRRGQEARLRCSPMKGHSHVYWYRQLPEEGLKFMVYLQKENIIDESGMPKERFSAEFPKEGPSILRIQQVVRGDSAAYFCASSPPGRGNQPQHFGDGTRLSIL.

This clone was recorded a few times. The CDR3 DNA reads as TGTGCACTTCGCGGGGGAAACACCGGGGAGCTGTTTTTT. Translating it yields CALRGGNTGELFF. The V and J genes are TRBV10-3 and TRBJ2-2; TRBD2 matches at 7 bases. The CDR3 has 13 amino acids. Germline V gene sequence: CDR1 ENHRY, CDR2 SYGVKD.

This clone was observed a few times. This chain uses TRBV9 with TRBJ2-1, with D perhaps matching TRBD2 (6 bases). The CDR3 is 14 amino acids. Germline V gene data show CDR1 as SGDLS and CDR2 as YYNGEE. The V and J ends lost 0 bases and 4 bases respectively, with 8 bases between them. CDR3 in amino acids: CASSVAGEYNEQFF. In nucleotides, the CDR3 is TGTGCCAGCAGCGTAGCGGGAGAATACAATGAGCAGTTCTTC.

The J gene is TRBJ2-7, the V gene TRBV28, with TRBD1 as a possible D gene (6 bases). The CDR3 is 15 residues long. V was trimmed by 0 bases and J by 1 base, leaving 10 bases between them. CDR1 and CDR2 (germline): MDHEN, SYDVKM. CDR3 nucleotide sequence: TGTGCCAGCAGTTTATGGGTTGGACAGTCCTACGAGCAGTACTTC. As protein: CASSLWVGQSYEQYF.

This clone was seen a handful of times. The chain's CDR3 is CASSQVSSGSYGYTF. CDR3 sequence (DNA): TGCGCCAGCAGCCAAGTTTCCTCAGGCAGCTATGGCTACACCTTC. The chain has TRBV4-3 and TRBJ1-2, with no clear D. The CDR3 has 15 amino acids. Looked up from germline, CDR1 is LGHNA and CDR2 is YSLEER. Deletions cut 1 base from V and 4 bases from J, with 13 bases between.